Following are 32 T cell receptor beta chains from one sample sequenced in a study of shared clonotypes between healthy human individuals. Sequenced by immunoSEQ multiplex PCR; TCRdb stores in-frame clones only, minus some. Of about 2.2 million clones listed, around 93% are singletons. Naive CD8 cells were CD45RO-negative, positively selected for CCR7, excluding terminally differentiated effector memory CD45RA+ cells. Sequenced material: naive CD8+ T cells from PBMCs. Every receptor here comes from a man between 18 and 29 years old in good health. Some clones in this sample may be carry-over from other donors' samples.

As DNA, the CDR3 is TGTGCCAGCTCTGGGGGAGCGGGGAACACCGGGGAGCTGTTTTTT. It codes for CASSGGAGNTGELFF. V is TRBV13 and J is TRBJ2-2, with D possibly TRBD2 on 6 matching bases. Trimming shortened V by 8 bases and J by 1 base, and 14 bases separated the two germline ends. The CDR3 consists of 15 residues. CDR1 is PRHDT and CDR2 is FYEKMQ in the germline V gene (reference sequence).

The chain uses TRBV2 and TRBJ1-3, with D unresolved. The CDR3 is made up of 12 amino acids. CDR1 is SNHLY, CDR2 FYNNEI, per germline. The V end lost 5 bases, the J end lost 8 bases, and 10 bases lay between the germline ends. The DNA for the CDR3 is TGTGCCAGCAGTCCCGGAACACACACCATATATTTT. Translating it yields CASSPGTHTIYF.

V usage is TRBV27 and J usage is TRBJ1-1, with 7 bases matching TRBD1. The germline CDR1 and CDR2 sequences are MNHEY and SMNVEV (reference sequence). The junction had 10 bases not matched to a gene; V was cut back by 5 bases and J by 4 bases. This CDR3 region has 15 residues. CDR3 protein: CASSAYRGPGTEAFF. The CDR3 nucleotides are TGTGCCAGCAGTGCCTACAGGGGCCCGGGCACTGAAGCTTTCTTT.

The chain uses TRBV4-2 and TRBJ2-3, with D uncertain. Germline V gene data show CDR1 as LGHNA and CDR2 as YNFKEQ. V lost 0 bases, J lost 3 bases, and 13 bases lay in between. The CDR3 covers 16 residues. The CDR3 coding sequence is TGTGCCAGCAGCCAAGAAGATGTAGGCTCTACAGATACGCAGTATTTT. This codes for CASSQEDVGSTDTQYF.

The chain has TRBV27 and TRBJ2-1; 7 positions match TRBD2. Germline loops: CDR1 MNHEY, CDR2 SMNVEV (reference sequence). V lost 6 bases, J lost 8 bases, and 13 bases stayed unmatched. The CDR3 totals 15 residues. The CDR3 DNA is TGTGCCAGCAGCCCCTTTGAGGGAGGGGTGTATGAGCAGTTCTTC. The encoded protein is CASSPFEGGVYEQFF.

The CDR3, as DNA: TGTGCCAGCATAAAGGACCCCGGACAGCCACAAGAGACCCAGTACTTC. The encoded protein is CASIKDPGQPQETQYF. The chain links TRBV7-9 to TRBJ2-5; the D gene is possibly TRBD1 (6 bases). With 7 bases removed from V and 2 bases from J, the gap between germline ends came to 20 bases. This CDR3 has 16 amino acids. The V gene's germline CDR1 is SEHNR and CDR2 FQNEAQ (reference sequence).

V gene TRBV7-9 combines with J gene TRBJ2-1, with 8 bases fitting TRBD2. In germline, CDR1 is SEHNR, CDR2 FQNEAQ (reference sequence). Trimming took 1 base from V and 7 from J; bases not matched to a gene: 6. The CDR3 is 15 residues long. CDR3 residues: CASSLGGRWLNEQFF. DNA for the CDR3: TGTGCCAGCAGCTTAGGCGGGAGGTGGTTGAATGAGCAGTTCTTC. Full variable domain (remainder filled in from reference TRBV7-9 and TRBJ2-1): DTGVSQNPRHKITKRGQNVTFRCDPISEHNRLYWYRQTLGQGPEFLTYFQNEAQLEKSRLLSDRFSAERPKGSFSTLEIQRTEQGDSAMYLCASSLGGRWLNEQFFGPGTRLTVL.

The CDR3 nucleotides read TGTGCCAGCAGTGAAGCTGTACAGGGTCCACTCTACGAGCAGTACTTC. It is translated as CASSEAVQGPLYEQYF. V is TRBV2 and J is TRBJ2-7; a weak D match, TRBD1 (6 bases). From germline, CDR1 is SNHLY and CDR2 FYNNEI. Trimming pared 0 bases from V and 3 bases from J, leaving 15 bases between. CDR3 size: 16 residues.

The chain joins TRBV13 to TRBJ2-2; D may match TRBD1 or TRBD2 (6 bases each). The CDR3 totals 14 residues. V lost 8 bases and J 2 bases, leaving 12 bases between the germline ends. Looked up from germline, CDR1 is PRHDT and CDR2 is FYEKMQ (reference sequence). CDR3 loop: CASSKGGNTGELFF. The CDR3 DNA is TGTGCCAGCTCCAAGGGGGGTAACACCGGGGAGCTGTTTTTT.

As concerns this clone: One end of the junction fails to match germline, which may point to a read error. The chain combines TRBV10-3 with TRBJ1-1; D remains ambiguous. Germline-derived CDR1 and CDR2 are ENHRY and SYGVKD. This CDR3 comprises 14 residues. The CDR3 DNA reads as TGTACCATCAGTGAGTCGGTTCGGGCGTTTGAAGCTTTCTTT. Protein: CTISESVRAFEAFF.

This clone has a single count. V is TRBV9 and J is TRBJ1-1, with 7 bases fitting TRBD1. V lost 1 base to trimming and J lost 3 bases; unmatched junction nucleotides: 9. The CDR3 loop spans 16 amino acids. CDR1 and CDR2 from the germline V gene are SGDLS and YYNGEE. CDR3 protein: CASSVSEWQGDTEAFF. CDR3 nucleotides: TGTGCCAGCAGCGTATCAGAATGGCAGGGGGACACTGAAGCTTTCTTT. The full variable domain, in which reference TRBV9 and TRBJ1-1 provide the parts outside the CDR3, is DSGVTQTPKHLITATGQRVTLRCSPRSGDLSVYWYQQSLDQGLQFLIQYYNGEERAKGNILERFSAQQFPDLHSELNLSSLELGDSALYFCASSVSEWQGDTEAFFGQGTRLTVV.

This chain links TRBV28 with TRBJ2-1, with D possibly TRBD1 on 6 matching bases. The CDR3 runs 15 residues. Germline V gene lookup returns CDR1 MDHEN and CDR2 SYDVKM. The V and J ends lost 3 bases and 6 bases respectively, with 15 bases between them. CDR3: CASSFGPGAPNEQFF. As DNA, the CDR3 is TGTGCCAGCAGTTTTGGGCCAGGGGCACCCAATGAGCAGTTCTTC.

The V call is TRBV10-3, the J call TRBJ2-7; no firm D call. Germline V gives CDR1 ENHRY, CDR2 SYGVKD. This CDR3 has 14 amino acids. V lost 8 bases, J lost 3 bases, and 17 bases lay in between. Here the CDR3 DNA reads TGTGCCATCGCAGACTCTGATACTGGCTACGAGCAGTACTTC. Encoded protein: CAIADSDTGYEQYF.

The chain combines TRBV6-1 with TRBJ2-7; D may match TRBD1 or TRBD2 (5 bases each). Germline V gene data show CDR1 as MNHNS and CDR2 as SASEGT. The CDR3 contains 16 residues. V shed 3 bases and J shed 0 bases, with 15 bases lying between them. CDR3 in DNA: TGTGCCAGCAGTGAGGGACCCCTATGGGCCTCCTACGAGCAGTACTTC. Protein: CASSEGPLWASYEQYF.

This chain joins TRBV19 and TRBJ1-2, with D possibly TRBD1 on 6 matching bases. Germline V lookup: CDR1 LNHDA, CDR2 SQIVND (reference sequence). There are 15 residues in the CDR3. Trimming cost V 3 bases and J 7 bases, with 18 bases left between them. The DNA for the CDR3 is TGTGCCAGTAGTATGGGGGCCTACTCGGTCAGTGGCTACACCTTC. This gives the protein CASSMGAYSVSGYTF. The entire variable domain, with the rest obtained from reference TRBV19 and TRBJ1-2, is as follows: DGGITQSPKYLFRKEGQNVTLSCEQNLNHDAMYWYRQDPGQGLRLIYYSQIVNDFQKGDIAEGYSVSREKKESFPLTVTSAQKNPTAFYLCASSMGAYSVSGYTFGSGTRLTVV.

The chain links TRBV7-9 to TRBJ2-1; the D gene is possibly TRBD2 (5 bases). Trimming took off 3 bases at V and 4 bases at J, with 16 bases between the two ends. The CDR3 consists of 16 residues. Germline assignment: CDR1 SEHNR and CDR2 FQNEAQ (reference sequence). Here the CDR3 reads CASSLPDSTRYNEQFF. The CDR3 DNA reads as TGTGCCAGCAGCTTGCCGGACTCGACTCGGTACAATGAGCAGTTCTTC.

J is TRBJ2-7 and V is TRBV27; 9 nucleotides agree with TRBD1. The CDR3 is 14 residues long. Unmatched junction bases numbered 3, after V lost 4 bases and J lost 2 bases. Germline V lookup: CDR1 MNHEY, CDR2 SMNVEV (reference sequence). The CDR3: CASSWTGATYEQYF. Written as DNA, the CDR3 is TGTGCCAGCAGTTGGACAGGGGCGACCTACGAGCAGTACTTC.

The gene calls are TRBV15 and TRBJ1-5; weak D call: TRBD1 (6 bases). The V and J ends lost 3 bases and 5 bases respectively, with 14 bases between them. Looked up from germline, CDR1 is LNHNV and CDR2 is YYDKDF (reference sequence). CDR3 length: 15 residues. CDR3 in DNA: TGTGCCACCAGCAGTGGGACAACATTCCATCAGCCCCAGCATTTT. Amino acid sequence: CATSSGTTFHQPQHF.

This chain connects TRBV5-5 to TRBJ1-2, with 11 bases matching TRBD1. V gave up 3 bases and J gave up 3 bases; unmatched junction bases: 4. The CDR3 sequence is 15 residues long. Germline V gene sequence: CDR1 SGHKS, CDR2 YYEKEE (reference sequence). This CDR3 reads CASSSWDRGDYGYTF. CDR3 nucleotides: TGTGCCAGCAGCTCCTGGGACAGGGGGGACTATGGCTACACCTTC.

The chain couples TRBV28 to TRBJ2-7; 8 positions match TRBD2. Germline CDR1 and CDR2: MDHEN and SYDVKM. The CDR3 totals 16 residues. V was pared by 10 bases and J by 0 bases, with 14 bases of the junction left unmatched. Written as DNA, the CDR3 is TGTGCCACCGCCCGCTTAGCGGGATCCGGCTCCTACGAGCAGTACTTC. This gives the protein CATARLAGSGSYEQYF.

The CDR3 region is CASSYPDRGRGYTF. DNA of the CDR3: TGTGCCAGCAGTTACCCAGACAGGGGCCGTGGCTACACCTTC. The chain employs TRBV6-6 and TRBJ1-2, with 8 positions matching TRBD1. Per germline, CDR1 MNHNY and CDR2 SVGAGI (reference sequence). V gave up 2 bases and J gave up 7 bases; unmatched junction bases: 6. The CDR3 has 14 residues.

J is TRBJ2-1 and V is TRBV7-9, with 9 nucleotides matching TRBD2. V gave up 6 bases and J gave up 7 bases; unmatched junction bases: 1. The CDR3 loop spans 12 amino acids. In germline, CDR1 is SEHNR, CDR2 FQNEAQ (reference sequence). The CDR3 loop reads CASRLAGNEQFF. CDR3 nucleotide sequence: TGTGCCAGCAGGCTAGCGGGGAATGAGCAGTTCTTC.

The chain has TRBV4-1 and TRBJ1-1; D not resolved. In germline, CDR1 is MGHRA, CDR2 YSYEKL. Trimming removed 0 bases from V and 10 bases from J, with 18 bases in between. This CDR3 spans 15 amino acids. The CDR3 loop reads CASSQEPLSRSPAFF. CDR3 DNA sequence: TGCGCCAGCAGCCAAGAGCCCCTTTCCAGGTCCCCAGCTTTCTTT.

The chain joins TRBV11-2 to TRBJ2-7; no firm D call. The CDR3 sequence is 14 residues long. The germline CDR1 and CDR2 sequences are SGHAT and FQNNGV. V was trimmed by 1 base and J by 3 bases, leaving 10 bases between them. CDR3 loop: CASSLAAYDYEQYF. CDR3 bases: TGTGCCAGCAGCTTAGCGGCCTACGACTACGAGCAGTACTTC.

This chain uses TRBV27 with TRBJ2-2, with 11 bases lining up with TRBD2. Germline assignment: CDR1 MNHEY and CDR2 SMNVEV (reference sequence). V lost 2 bases to trimming and J lost 2 bases; unmatched junction nucleotides: 1. The CDR3 totals 16 residues. Here the CDR3 reads CASSLLAGGNTGELFF. The CDR3, as DNA: TGTGCCAGCAGTTTACTAGCGGGGGGCAACACCGGGGAGCTGTTTTTT.

Written as DNA, the CDR3 is TGTGCCAGCAGCCAAGAGAACAGGGAGTACGAGCAGTACTTC. It codes for CASSQENREYEQYF. V usage is TRBV14 and J usage is TRBJ2-7; D possibly corresponds to TRBD1 (6 bases). Germline V gives CDR1 SGHDN, CDR2 FVKESK. Between the trimmed V and J ends, which lost 0 bases and 4 bases, there was a span of 10 bases. The CDR3 totals 14 residues.

This chain joins TRBV27 and TRBJ2-7, with D perhaps being TRBD1 or TRBD2 (6 bases each). This CDR3 is built from 16 residues. Germline CDR1 and CDR2: MNHEY and SMNVEV (reference sequence). Trimming took off 3 bases at V and 2 bases at J, with 17 bases between the two ends. The CDR3, as DNA: TGTGCCAGCAGTTTTTCCGGGGGCGTTGTTGCCTACGAGCAGTACTTC. Translating it yields CASSFSGGVVAYEQYF.

V and J are TRBV6-4 and TRBJ1-1, with TRBD1 matching over 7 bases. Germline lookup yields CDR1 MRHNA and CDR2 SNTAGT. This CDR3 has 13 amino acids. With V trimmed by 6 bases and J by 1 base, 2 bases remained unmatched. This CDR3 is CASRDRTNTEAFF. In DNA form, the CDR3 reads TGTGCCAGCAGGGACAGGACGAACACTGAAGCTTTCTTT.

This clone has only one observation. Other DNA sequences within the sample encode an identical CDR3. The chain links TRBV19 to TRBJ1-5; D gene unclear. CDR1 and CDR2 from the germline V gene are LNHDA and SQIVND (reference sequence). The CDR3 extends over 14 amino acids. Deletions cut 5 bases from V and 0 bases from J, with 8 bases between. The DNA for the CDR3 is TGTGCCAGTAGTGCTCGGTATAGCAATCAGCCCCAGCATTTT. Amino acid sequence: CASSARYSNQPQHF.

The chain is built from TRBV7-9 and TRBJ1-1; tentatively, D is TRBD1 (5 bases). Trimming pared 4 bases from V and 7 bases from J, leaving 16 bases between. The CDR3 has 14 residues. Germline-derived CDR1 and CDR2 are SEHNR and FQNEAQ (reference sequence). The CDR3 DNA reads as TGTGCCAGCAGCTCCGGCAGGGAACGAGGTGAAGCTTTCTTT. Translating gives CASSSGRERGEAFF.

The rearrangement uses TRBV11-2 and TRBJ2-7, with D possibly matching TRBD1 (6 bases). The germline gives CDR1 SGHAT, CDR2 FQNNGV. Between the trimmed V and J ends, which lost 2 bases and 4 bases, there was a span of 12 bases. The CDR3 consists of 14 residues. In nucleotides, the CDR3 is TGTGCCAGCAGCTTATCGAAGGACAGTTACGAGCAGTACTTC. Protein product: CASSLSKDSYEQYF.

The chain uses TRBV11-2 and TRBJ2-1; the match to TRBD2 covers 9 bases. The CDR3 loop spans 17 amino acids. J lost 2 bases, V lost 1 base, and 6 bases had no gene match. Germline CDR1 reads SGHAT; CDR2 reads FQNNGV. The CDR3, as DNA: TGTGCCAGCAGCTTAGTCCCAGCGGGAGGTGCCTACAATGAGCAGTTCTTC. Protein product: CASSLVPAGGAYNEQFF.